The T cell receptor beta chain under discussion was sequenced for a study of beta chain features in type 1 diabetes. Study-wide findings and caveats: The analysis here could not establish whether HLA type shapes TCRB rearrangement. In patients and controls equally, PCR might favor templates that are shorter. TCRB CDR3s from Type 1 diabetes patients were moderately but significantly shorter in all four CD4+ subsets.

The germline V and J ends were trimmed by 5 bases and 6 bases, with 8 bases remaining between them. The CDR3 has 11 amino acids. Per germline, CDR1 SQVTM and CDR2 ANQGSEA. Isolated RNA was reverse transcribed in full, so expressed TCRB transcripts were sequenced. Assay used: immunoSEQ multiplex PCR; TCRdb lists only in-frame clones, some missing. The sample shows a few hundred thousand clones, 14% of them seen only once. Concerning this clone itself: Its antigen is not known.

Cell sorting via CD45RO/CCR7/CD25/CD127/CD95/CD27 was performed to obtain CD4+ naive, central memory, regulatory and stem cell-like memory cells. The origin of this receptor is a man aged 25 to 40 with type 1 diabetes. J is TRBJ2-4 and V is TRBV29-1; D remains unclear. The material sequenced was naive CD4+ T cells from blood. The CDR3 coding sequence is TGCAGCGTTTATTCAGGAAACATTCAGTACTTC. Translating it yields CSVYSGNIQYF.